This is a list of T cell receptor beta chains from one sample in a study of T cell changes during pregnancy in multiple sclerosis. Sequenced by immunoSEQ multiplex PCR; TCRdb stores in-frame clones only, minus some. The sample consists of more than 25,000 clones, about 89% of them appearing once. The starting material was CD8+ T cells from peripheral blood mononuclear cells, obtained before pregnancy. The receptors were sampled from a female donor with multiple sclerosis, enrolled in a pregnancy study. Both conserved end residues are part of each CDR3. The order of the fields is D gene, V gene, clone size, J gene, CDR3 protein, CDR3 DNA. D genes are given only for firm matches. Some rows have no size entry. The others give once, few or many, or a class for an expanded clone.

d_gene: NA; v_gene: TRBV30; abundance: NA; j_gene: TRBJ2-5; CDR3aa: CAWSVLGGQETQYF; CDR3nt: TGTGCCTGGAGTGTACTAGGGGGCCAAGAGACCCAGTACTTC
d_gene: NA; v_gene: TRBV9; abundance: NA; j_gene: TRBJ1-1; CDR3aa: CASSVGSNTEAFF; CDR3nt: TGTGCCAGCAGCGTAGGGAGTAACACTGAAGCTTTCTTT
d_gene: NA; v_gene: TRBV4-3; abundance: NA; j_gene: TRBJ2-1; CDR3aa: CASSQDPPVAGYNEQFF; CDR3nt: TGCGCCAGCAGCCAAGACCCCCCCGTGGCTGGCTACAATGAGCAGTTCTTC
d_gene: NA; v_gene: TRBV4-3; abundance: NA; j_gene: TRBJ1-2; CDR3aa: CASSPHRGGYGYTF; CDR3nt: TGCGCCAGCAGCCCTCACCGCGGGGGCTATGGCTACACCTTC
d_gene: TRBD1; v_gene: TRBV6-4; abundance: NA; j_gene: TRBJ2-3; CDR3aa: CASSDGTGGDTQYF; CDR3nt: TGTGCCAGCAGTGACGGGACAGGGGGAGATACGCAGTATTTT
d_gene: NA; v_gene: TRBV12-5; abundance: NA; j_gene: TRBJ1-3; CDR3aa: CASLGLESGNTIYF; CDR3nt: TGTGCTAGTTTAGGTCTGGAGTCTGGAAACACCATATATTTT
d_gene: TRBD1; v_gene: TRBV7-9; abundance: NA; j_gene: TRBJ1-6; CDR3aa: CASSPWTGGFSPLHF; CDR3nt: TGTGCCAGCAGCCCCTGGACAGGGGGCTTTTCACCCCTCCACTTT
d_gene: NA; v_gene: TRBV11-2; abundance: NA; j_gene: TRBJ1-3; CDR3aa: CASSLLGSSGNTIYF; CDR3nt: TGTGCCAGCAGCTTGTTGGGGAGCTCTGGAAACACCATATATTTT
d_gene: TRBD1; v_gene: TRBV4-1; abundance: NA; j_gene: TRBJ1-1; CDR3aa: CASSQVLGGRTEAFF; CDR3nt: TGCGCCAGCAGCCAAGTTCTAGGGGGCAGGACTGAAGCTTTCTTT
d_gene: TRBD1; v_gene: TRBV14; abundance: NA; j_gene: TRBJ2-7; CDR3aa: CASSQARGQFREQYF; CDR3nt: TGTGCCAGCAGCCAAGCCCGGGGACAGTTCCGCGAGCAGTACTTC
d_gene: NA; v_gene: TRBV4-2; abundance: NA; j_gene: TRBJ1-2; CDR3aa: CASSQEQGEGYGYTF; CDR3nt: TGTGCCAGCAGCCAAGAACAGGGTGAGGGTTATGGCTACACCTTC
d_gene: TRBD1; v_gene: TRBV15; abundance: NA; j_gene: TRBJ1-4; CDR3aa: CATSRSGQGIESEKLFF; CDR3nt: TGTGCCACCAGCAGGTCGGGACAGGGGATAGAAAGTGAAAAACTGTTTTTT
d_gene: NA; v_gene: TRBV19; abundance: NA; j_gene: TRBJ1-1; CDR3aa: CASSIDINTEAFF; CDR3nt: TGTGCCAGTAGTATAGATATCAACACTGAAGCTTTCTTT
d_gene: TRBD1; v_gene: TRBV11-2; abundance: NA; j_gene: TRBJ1-1; CDR3aa: CASSHRQGFNTEAFF; CDR3nt: TGTGCCAGCAGCCACCGACAGGGATTCAACACTGAAGCTTTCTTT
d_gene: NA; v_gene: TRBV19; abundance: NA; j_gene: TRBJ1-1; CDR3aa: CASSILQGADTEAFF; CDR3nt: TGTGCCAGTAGTATTCTGCAGGGCGCGGACACTGAAGCTTTCTTT
d_gene: NA; v_gene: TRBV2; abundance: NA; j_gene: TRBJ2-7; CDR3aa: CASSEASGETYEQYF; CDR3nt: TGTGCCAGCAGTGAGGCCAGCGGTGAAACCTACGAGCAGTACTTC
d_gene: NA; v_gene: TRBV9; abundance: once; j_gene: TRBJ2-3; CDR3aa: CASSTVGPDTQYF; CDR3nt: TGTGCCAGCAGCACAGTGGGCCCGGATACGCAGTATTTT
d_gene: TRBD1; v_gene: TRBV4-1; abundance: NA; j_gene: TRBJ1-2; CDR3aa: CASSLLQGASNGYTF; CDR3nt: TGCGCCAGCAGCCTGCTACAGGGGGCGTCGAATGGCTACACCTTC
d_gene: NA; v_gene: TRBV13; abundance: NA; j_gene: TRBJ1-3; CDR3aa: CASSPGTSWGNTIYF; CDR3nt: TGTGCCAGCAGCCCCGGGACATCTTGGGGAAACACCATATATTTT
d_gene: TRBD2; v_gene: TRBV7-3; abundance: NA; j_gene: TRBJ2-7; CDR3aa: CASSLSQGFRLAGGPSLSGEQYF; CDR3nt: TGTGCCAGCAGCTTAAGTCAGGGGTTTCGACTAGCGGGGGGGCCGAGTTTAAGTGGCGAGCAGTACTTC
d_gene: NA; v_gene: TRBV6-1; abundance: NA; j_gene: TRBJ1-5; CDR3aa: CASSEEWTFGDQPQHF; CDR3nt: TGTGCCAGCAGTGAAGAATGGACCTTCGGGGATCAGCCCCAGCATTTT
d_gene: NA; v_gene: TRBV4-1; abundance: once; j_gene: TRBJ2-7; CDR3aa: CASSFGQAYEQYF; CDR3nt: TGCGCCAGCAGCTTTGGACAAGCCTACGAGCAGTACTTC
d_gene: NA; v_gene: TRBV27; abundance: NA; j_gene: TRBJ1-1; CDR3aa: CASSLSRGSTEAFF; CDR3nt: TGTGCCAGCAGTTTAAGCAGGGGAAGCACTGAAGCTTTCTTT
d_gene: NA; v_gene: TRBV6-5; abundance: NA; j_gene: TRBJ2-2; CDR3aa: CASRYRTQGYTGELFF; CDR3nt: TGTGCCAGCAGATACCGAACCCAGGGATACACCGGGGAGCTGTTTTTT
d_gene: NA; v_gene: TRBV5-6; abundance: NA; j_gene: TRBJ2-7; CDR3aa: CASSLMVWTAFVYEQYF; CDR3nt: TGTGCCAGCAGCTTGATGGTCTGGACAGCGTTCGTTTACGAGCAGTACTTC
d_gene: NA; v_gene: TRBV4-3; abundance: NA; j_gene: TRBJ2-3; CDR3aa: CASSQDVGASTDTQYF; CDR3nt: TGCGCCAGCAGCCAAGATGTGGGGGCTAGCACAGATACGCAGTATTTT
d_gene: TRBD2; v_gene: TRBV7-8; abundance: once; j_gene: TRBJ2-2; CDR3aa: CASSFPSGGASTGELFF; CDR3nt: TGTGCCAGCAGCTTTCCTAGCGGGGGGGCAAGCACCGGGGAGCTGTTTTTT
d_gene: NA; v_gene: TRBV7-9; abundance: NA; j_gene: TRBJ2-7; CDR3aa: CASGGGLVTYEQYF; CDR3nt: TGTGCCAGCGGGGGCGGACTTGTAACCTACGAGCAGTACTTC
d_gene: NA; v_gene: TRBV6-5; abundance: NA; j_gene: TRBJ1-1; CDR3aa: CASSYGPSATEAFF; CDR3nt: TGTGCCAGCAGTTATGGGCCGTCGGCCACTGAAGCTTTCTTT
d_gene: NA; v_gene: TRBV6-4; abundance: few; j_gene: TRBJ1-1; CDR3aa: CASSDGHSPGEAFF; CDR3nt: TGTGCCAGCAGTGACGGCCACAGCCCAGGTGAAGCTTTCTTT
d_gene: TRBD1; v_gene: TRBV7-8; abundance: NA; j_gene: TRBJ1-5; CDR3aa: CASSLQGVLNQPQHF; CDR3nt: TGTGCCAGCAGCTTACAGGGGGTCCTCAATCAGCCCCAGCATTTT
d_gene: NA; v_gene: TRBV11-2; abundance: NA; j_gene: TRBJ2-7; CDR3aa: CASSLGADTYEQYF; CDR3nt: TGTGCCAGCAGCTTGGGGGCAGATACCTACGAGCAGTACTTC
d_gene: NA; v_gene: TRBV5-1; abundance: NA; j_gene: TRBJ2-5; CDR3aa: CASSPDRGGETQYF; CDR3nt: TGCGCCAGCAGCCCCGACCGAGGGGGAGAGACCCAGTACTTC
d_gene: TRBD2; v_gene: TRBV28; abundance: NA; j_gene: TRBJ2-7; CDR3aa: CASDQGGASYEQYF; CDR3nt: TGTGCCAGCGACCAGGGAGGGGCATCCTACGAGCAGTACTTC
d_gene: TRBD2; v_gene: TRBV7-9; abundance: NA; j_gene: TRBJ2-1; CDR3aa: CASSPLAGGLDEQFF; CDR3nt: TGTGCCAGCAGCCCGCTAGCGGGGGGGCTAGATGAGCAGTTCTTC
d_gene: NA; v_gene: TRBV5-1; abundance: NA; j_gene: TRBJ1-4; CDR3aa: CASSLGRPEKLFF; CDR3nt: TGCGCCAGCAGCTTGGGGCGGCCTGAAAAACTGTTTTTT
d_gene: TRBD2; v_gene: TRBV6-5; abundance: once; j_gene: TRBJ2-7; CDR3aa: CASRTIASGDYEQYF; CDR3nt: TGTGCCAGCAGGACGATCGCTAGCGGGGACTACGAGCAGTACTTC
d_gene: TRBD1; v_gene: TRBV9; abundance: NA; j_gene: TRBJ2-7; CDR3aa: CASSPGTATYEQYF; CDR3nt: TGTGCCAGCAGCCCCGGGACAGCCACCTACGAGCAGTACTTC
d_gene: NA; v_gene: TRBV2; abundance: NA; j_gene: TRBJ2-2; CDR3aa: CASRWTEGLFF; CDR3nt: TGTGCCAGCAGATGGACCGAGGGACTGTTTTTT
d_gene: TRBD1; v_gene: TRBV11-2; abundance: NA; j_gene: TRBJ1-2; CDR3aa: CASSGDRGNGYTF; CDR3nt: TGTGCCAGCAGCGGCGACAGGGGGAATGGCTACACCTTC
d_gene: NA; v_gene: TRBV6-1; abundance: NA; j_gene: TRBJ1-1; CDR3aa: CASTPWMSRETEAFF; CDR3nt: TGTGCCAGCACCCCCTGGATGAGCCGGGAGACTGAAGCTTTCTTT
d_gene: TRBD1; v_gene: TRBV15; abundance: NA; j_gene: TRBJ1-4; CDR3aa: CATSRTSDRVFEKLFF; CDR3nt: TGTGCCACCAGCAGAACCTCGGACAGGGTCTTTGAAAAACTGTTTTTT
d_gene: TRBD1; v_gene: TRBV6-4; abundance: NA; j_gene: TRBJ1-5; CDR3aa: CASSSGTGGNQPQHF; CDR3nt: TGTGCCAGCAGTTCCGGGACAGGGGGCAATCAGCCCCAGCATTTT
d_gene: TRBD1; v_gene: TRBV30; abundance: NA; j_gene: TRBJ1-6; CDR3aa: CAWRDSYNSPLHF; CDR3nt: TGTGCCTGGCGGGACAGCTATAATTCACCCCTCCACTTT
d_gene: TRBD2; v_gene: TRBV5-1; abundance: NA; j_gene: TRBJ2-1; CDR3aa: CASRWAGVNEQFF; CDR3nt: TGCGCCAGCAGGTGGGCGGGGGTCAATGAGCAGTTCTTC
d_gene: TRBD1; v_gene: TRBV9; abundance: NA; j_gene: TRBJ1-2; CDR3aa: CASSTAGTGNGYTF; CDR3nt: TGTGCCAGCAGCACGGCCGGGACAGGGAATGGCTACACCTTC
d_gene: TRBD1; v_gene: TRBV27; abundance: NA; j_gene: TRBJ1-6; CDR3aa: CASSRDRGHSPLHF; CDR3nt: TGTGCCAGCAGTCGGGACAGGGGTCATTCACCCCTCCACTTT
d_gene: NA; v_gene: TRBV7-9; abundance: NA; j_gene: TRBJ1-2; CDR3aa: CASSHGTNYGYTF; CDR3nt: TGTGCCAGCAGCCACGGGACAAACTATGGCTACACCTTC
d_gene: NA; v_gene: TRBV2; abundance: few; j_gene: TRBJ1-2; CDR3aa: CASIDAKGNYGYTF; CDR3nt: TGTGCCAGCATAGACGCTAAGGGGAACTATGGCTACACCTTC
d_gene: NA; v_gene: TRBV18; abundance: few; j_gene: TRBJ1-3; CDR3aa: CASSPQKGAGNTIYF; CDR3nt: TGTGCCAGCTCACCACAGAAGGGGGCTGGAAACACCATATATTTT
d_gene: NA; v_gene: TRBV13; abundance: few; j_gene: TRBJ1-1; CDR3aa: CASSLEDNTEAFF; CDR3nt: TGTGCCAGCAGCTTGGAGGATAACACTGAAGCTTTCTTT
d_gene: TRBD2; v_gene: TRBV4-3; abundance: NA; j_gene: TRBJ2-2; CDR3aa: CASSQEWRGVGELFF; CDR3nt: TGCGCCAGCAGCCAAGAATGGCGGGGGGTGGGGGAGCTGTTTTTT
d_gene: TRBD2; v_gene: TRBV28; abundance: NA; j_gene: TRBJ2-5; CDR3aa: CASSWEVGGGETQYF; CDR3nt: TGTGCCAGCAGTTGGGAGGTGGGGGGGGGAGAGACCCAGTACTTC
d_gene: TRBD2; v_gene: TRBV7-9; abundance: NA; j_gene: TRBJ2-3; CDR3aa: CASSHPMGGGTDTQYF; CDR3nt: TGTGCCAGCAGCCACCCTATGGGGGGGGGCACAGATACGCAGTATTTT
d_gene: TRBD2; v_gene: TRBV28; abundance: NA; j_gene: TRBJ2-3; CDR3aa: CASSSGRGLAGSTDTQYF; CDR3nt: TGTGCCAGCAGTTCAGGCAGGGGACTAGCGGGGAGCACAGATACGCAGTATTTT
d_gene: TRBD2; v_gene: TRBV6-1; abundance: NA; j_gene: TRBJ2-1; CDR3aa: CASRLAGGNEQFF; CDR3nt: TGTGCCAGCAGACTAGCGGGGGGGAATGAGCAGTTCTTC
d_gene: NA; v_gene: TRBV9; abundance: NA; j_gene: TRBJ2-3; CDR3aa: CASSVAGGPTDTQYF; CDR3nt: TGTGCCAGCAGCGTAGCGGGGGGCCCAACAGATACGCAGTATTTT
d_gene: NA; v_gene: TRBV11-2; abundance: NA; j_gene: TRBJ2-1; CDR3aa: CASSLVYMWAEGNEQFF; CDR3nt: TGTGCCAGCAGCTTAGTATATATGTGGGCTGAGGGCAATGAGCAGTTCTTC
d_gene: TRBD2; v_gene: TRBV6-1; abundance: NA; j_gene: TRBJ2-3; CDR3aa: CASSGLAGGGDTQYF; CDR3nt: TGTGCCAGCAGCGGACTAGCGGGGGGCGGGGATACGCAGTATTTT